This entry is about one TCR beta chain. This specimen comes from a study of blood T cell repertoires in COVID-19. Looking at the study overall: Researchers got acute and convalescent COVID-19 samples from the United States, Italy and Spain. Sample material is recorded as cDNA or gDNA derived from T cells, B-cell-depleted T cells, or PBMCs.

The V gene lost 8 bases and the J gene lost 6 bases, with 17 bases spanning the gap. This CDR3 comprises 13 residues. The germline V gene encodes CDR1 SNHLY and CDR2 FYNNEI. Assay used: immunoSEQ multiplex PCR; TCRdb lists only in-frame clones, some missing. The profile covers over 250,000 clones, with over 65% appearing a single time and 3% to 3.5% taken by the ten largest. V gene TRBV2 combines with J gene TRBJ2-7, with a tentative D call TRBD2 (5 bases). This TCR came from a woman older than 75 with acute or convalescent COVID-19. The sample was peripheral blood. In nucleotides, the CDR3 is TGTGCCAGCTCTCCGGTCCGGGGATTCGAGCAGTACTTC. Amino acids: CASSPVRGFEQYF.